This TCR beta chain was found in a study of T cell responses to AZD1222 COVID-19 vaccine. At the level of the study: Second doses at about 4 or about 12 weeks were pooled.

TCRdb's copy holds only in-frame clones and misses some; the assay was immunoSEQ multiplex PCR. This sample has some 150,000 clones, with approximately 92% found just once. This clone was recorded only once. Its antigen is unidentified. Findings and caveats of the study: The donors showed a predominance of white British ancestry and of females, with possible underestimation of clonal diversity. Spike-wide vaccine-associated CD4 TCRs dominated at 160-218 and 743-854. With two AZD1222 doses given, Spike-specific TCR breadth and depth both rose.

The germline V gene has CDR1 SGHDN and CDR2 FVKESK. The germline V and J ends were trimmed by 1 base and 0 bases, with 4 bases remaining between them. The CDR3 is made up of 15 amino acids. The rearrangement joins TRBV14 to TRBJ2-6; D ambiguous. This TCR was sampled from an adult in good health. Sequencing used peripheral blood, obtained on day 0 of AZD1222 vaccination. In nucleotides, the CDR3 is TGTGCCAGCAGCCAAGGCAGCTCTGGGGCCAACGTCCTGACTTTC. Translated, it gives CASSQGSSGANVLTF.